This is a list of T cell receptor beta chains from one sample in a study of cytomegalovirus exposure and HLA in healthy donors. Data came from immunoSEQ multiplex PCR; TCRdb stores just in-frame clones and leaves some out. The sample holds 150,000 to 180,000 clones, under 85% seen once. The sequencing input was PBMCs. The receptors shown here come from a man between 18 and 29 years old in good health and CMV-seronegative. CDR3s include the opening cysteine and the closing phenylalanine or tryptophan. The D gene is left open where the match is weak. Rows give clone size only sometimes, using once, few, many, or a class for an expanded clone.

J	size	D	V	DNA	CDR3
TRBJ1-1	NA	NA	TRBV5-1	TGCGCCAGCAGTCCCGGAGGGAGGACTGAAGCTTTCTTT	CASSPGGRTEAFF
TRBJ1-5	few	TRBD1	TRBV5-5	TGTGCCAGCAGTCCAGGGACAGATAGCAATCAGCCCCAGCATTTT	CASSPGTDSNQPQHF
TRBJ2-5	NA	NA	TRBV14	TGTGCCAGCAGCCCCGGGACATCTGTTCCAAAAGAGACCCAGTACTTC	CASSPGTSVPKETQYF
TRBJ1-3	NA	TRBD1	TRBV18	TGTGCCAGCTCACCTAGCAGGGGGAAGACTGGAAACACCATATATTTT	CASSPSRGKTGNTIYF
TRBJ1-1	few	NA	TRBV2	TGTGCCAGCAAGTCTCAGGGCCTCACGAACACTGAAGCTTTCTTT	CASKSQGLTNTEAFF
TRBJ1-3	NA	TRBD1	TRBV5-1	TGCGCCAGCAGCCTGGGAGGGACAGGGGATACGAACACCATATATTTT	CASSLGGTGDTNTIYF
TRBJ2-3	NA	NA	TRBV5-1	TGCGCCAGCAGCTTGGGGTCGAGTACAGATACGCAGTATTTT	CASSLGSSTDTQYF
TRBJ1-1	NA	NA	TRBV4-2	TGTGCCAGCAGCCAAGCGGAGCGCTCGGGCACTGAAGCTTTCTTT	CASSQAERSGTEAFF
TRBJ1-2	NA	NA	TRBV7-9	TGTGCCAGCAGCTACTCTGGGGCCCCCCGAGGCTACACCTTC	CASSYSGAPRGYTF
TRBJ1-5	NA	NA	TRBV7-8	TGTGCCAGCAGCTTAGTTCGGGGTTGGAGCAATCAGCCCCAGCATTTT	CASSLVRGWSNQPQHF
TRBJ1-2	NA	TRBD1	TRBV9	TGTGCCAGCAGCCGCTACGGTAGACAGGGACAATATGGCTACACCTTC	CASSRYGRQGQYGYTF
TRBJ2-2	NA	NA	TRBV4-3	TGCGCCAGCAGCCAACTTTTATCCGGGGAGCTGTTTTTT	CASSQLLSGELFF
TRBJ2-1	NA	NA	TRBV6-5	TGTGCCAGCAGTTACTCCGGACAGAACAATGAGCAGTTCTTC	CASSYSGQNNEQFF
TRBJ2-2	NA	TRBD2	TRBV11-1	TGTGCCAGCAGCCCCCTAGCGGAGAACACCGGGGAGCTGTTTTTT	CASSPLAENTGELFF
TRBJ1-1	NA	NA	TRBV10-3	TGTGCCAGCACCCCGAAATTGCGGGGCCCGAACACTGAAGCTTTCTTT	CASTPKLRGPNTEAFF
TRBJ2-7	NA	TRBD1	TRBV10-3	TGTGCCATCACCGCCGGGACAGGCGACCCCTACGAGCAGTACTTC	CAITAGTGDPYEQYF
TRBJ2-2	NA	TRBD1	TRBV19	TGTGCCAGTAGTGAGGGACAGGGAGGGGCCGGGGAGCTGTTTTTT	CASSEGQGGAGELFF
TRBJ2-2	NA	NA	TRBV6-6	TGTGCCAGCAGTTACTTGGGAGCCGGGGAGCTGTTTTTT	CASSYLGAGELFF
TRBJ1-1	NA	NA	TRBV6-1	TGTGCCAGCAGTAATACAGGTATCACTGAAGCTTTCTTT	CASSNTGITEAFF
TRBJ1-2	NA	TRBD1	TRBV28	TGTGCCAGCAGTTTTCAGGGGGCCTATGGCTACACCTTC	CASSFQGAYGYTF
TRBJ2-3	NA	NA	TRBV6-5	TGTGCCAGCAGTTACGATCAGGGTGCGCAGTATTTT	CASSYDQGAQYF
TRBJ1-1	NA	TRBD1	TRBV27	TGTGCCAGCAGTTTAGAACTGGGAGGAACAGGGGGCAGAAACACTGAAGCTTTCTTT	CASSLELGGTGGRNTEAFF